This T cell receptor (beta chain) is drawn from a study of CD8 T cells in ankylosing spondylitis. Study-wide results and limits: What appeared characteristic of ankylosing spondylitis blood was a TCR beta motif of about eight highly homologous variants. Disease-associated clonotypes exhibited CD8+ identity and were relatively infrequent in peripheral blood. The study looked at matched synovial fluid samples from ankylosing spondylitis patients. Disease-linked clones were reported to be significantly enriched there. In reactive arthritis synovial fluid and blood, some motif variants had been reported before.

For this clonotype: No antigen is known for it.

V lost 1 base and J lost 2; bases outside the gene matches: 4. The CDR3 is 16 amino acids. TCRdb re-called the 5' RACE reads with MiXCR, one entry per CDR3 protein. The sample shows roughly 700,000 distinct CDR3 sequences, around a fifth of them seen only once. Sequencing used blood, either unsorted or a sorted T cell fraction (not recorded which). V usage is TRBV12-3 or TRBV12-4 and J usage is TRBJ2-3; 9 nucleotides line up with TRBD2. The sequence was collected from a male donor with ankylosing spondylitis. The DNA for the CDR3 is TGTGCCAGCAGTTTAGGCGGGGGGGCGCCCACAGATACGCAGTATTTT. Translation: CASSLGGGAPTDTQYF.